This TCR beta chain was identified during a study of T cell responses to AZD1222 COVID-19 vaccine (dated by TCRdb to the early 2020s). Describing the broader study: A total of 240 or so trial participants underwent TCR sequencing, of whom more than 200 had received two doses of AZD1222 and around 26 had received two doses of the MenACWY control vaccine. Trial participants were enrolled by age into subgroups of 18-55, 56-69 and 70-plus years, and roughly 150, 30 and 60 TCR-sequenced participants, respectively, were included in these subgroups. Broader findings and caveats from the paper: In the small 56-69-year group, the increase in depth fell short of significance, most likely because of low power. Conclusions about previously exposed vaccinees were limited because only 5 or 6 AZD1222 recipients were SARS-CoV-2 seropositive at baseline. The whole spike protein was spanned by vaccine-associated CD4 TCRs, and dominant responses were seen in regions 160-218 and 743-854. A significant rise in spike-specific TCR breadth and depth was observed after two AZD1222 doses relative to day 0 and relative to MenACWY recipients. Most participants were white British and females outnumbered males, and the authors suggested that clonal diversity may have been underestimated. Epitopes outside the regions mutated in the B.1.351 and B.1.1.7 variants were reportedly recognized by nearly half of the unique spike-specific TCRs. Because no samples from the day 14 peak response were available, repertoires could be characterized only after the peak T cell response.

This specimen's time point label, interpreted: baseline before first vaccination. The treatment or condition label on this specimen signifies: meningococcal conjugate vaccine given as trial control. Vaccinee samples were obtained from the UK trials COV001 and COV002, which included a single-blind randomized controlled phase 2/3 trial of AZD1222 (ChAdOx1 nCoV-19) in healthy adults. For TCRbeta chain sequencing, PBMC samples were collected from trial participants at day 0 and at day 28 after the second dose. The germline V gene sets CDR1 to SGDLS and CDR2 to YYNGEE. Between the V and J ends, shortened by 0 bases and 2 bases respectively, the junction contains 11 bases. The CDR3 runs 15 residues from the cysteine to the phenylalanine. Only the CDR3 region is kept as DNA, spanning 45 bases read in frame from base 1. Comments on this clone: Its recognized antigen is unknown. The record has no base qualities; no much larger clone is one base away.

The CDR3 regions of human TCRbeta chains were analyzed by immunosequencing. On the authors' methods: TCRs in the repertoires were matched against a reference library of SARS-CoV-2-specific TCRs that had been generated with the MIRA antigen-specificity platform. Breadth was defined as the fraction of unique TCRs that were SARS-CoV-2-associated, and depth was defined as the fraction of total T cells that were SARS-CoV-2-associated. Using the MIRA data, every spike-specific TCR was mapped to the spike region that the TCR reacted to and assigned to either a CD4 or a CD8 class. Log10-transformed breadth and depth values were compared by one-way ANOVA with Sidak's multiple comparisons tests. TCRdb's version of the immuneACCESS table is confined to in-frame rearrangements and falls short of the full clone set. An unresolved V gene accounts for under half of the shortfall where checked; the remainder is of unknown origin. V and J calls and clone size are copied from that table; D and trimming were computed from the DNA. Across this sample there are 150,000 or so clones, with 85% to 90% seen only once. Of the sample, 5% to 6% falls within the top ten clones.

This specimen consisted of peripheral blood, obtained on day 0 of MenACWY control vaccination. This clonotype was sampled from an adult in good health. The receptor chain draws on TRBV9 and TRBJ1-2; TRBD1 is a possible D gene, resting on 6 matching bases. The DNA is TGTGCCAGCAGCGTAGGAGGGCAGGGGAACTATGGCTACACCTTC. Its protein product is CASSVGGQGNYGYTF.